This TCR beta chain was identified during a study of CD8+ T cells in alopecia areata. Study-level background: Tofacitinib exposure lasted 6 to 18 months, followed by 6 months off drug.

CDR3 length: 13 residues. The V and J ends lost 8 bases and 5 bases respectively, with 15 bases between them. Per the germline V gene, CDR1 is SGHDN and CDR2 is FVKESK. Study-level points and caveats: Researchers reported that TCR sharing among patients proved less clear than in mice, possibly HLA-linked. Sequenced scalp T cells also include alphabeta T cells resident in normal skin.

Note on this clone: The antigen is not known.

cDNA prepared by RNA extraction and subsequent reverse transcription served as the template for sequencing. Clones were sequenced by immunoSEQ multiplex PCR, and TCRdb holds only the in-frame ones, with some missing. The repertoire includes approximately 150,000 clones, approximately 49% of them detected once, and over 0.85% sits in the top ten. This clonotype was obtained from a human donor with alopecia areata. The material was CD4+ T cells sorted from blood, obtained at week 0. The V and J genes are TRBV14 and TRBJ1-2; no firm D call. For the CDR3, the DNA is TGTGCCAGCGCGAGAACAATAACATATGGCTACACCTTC. As protein: CASARTITYGYTF.